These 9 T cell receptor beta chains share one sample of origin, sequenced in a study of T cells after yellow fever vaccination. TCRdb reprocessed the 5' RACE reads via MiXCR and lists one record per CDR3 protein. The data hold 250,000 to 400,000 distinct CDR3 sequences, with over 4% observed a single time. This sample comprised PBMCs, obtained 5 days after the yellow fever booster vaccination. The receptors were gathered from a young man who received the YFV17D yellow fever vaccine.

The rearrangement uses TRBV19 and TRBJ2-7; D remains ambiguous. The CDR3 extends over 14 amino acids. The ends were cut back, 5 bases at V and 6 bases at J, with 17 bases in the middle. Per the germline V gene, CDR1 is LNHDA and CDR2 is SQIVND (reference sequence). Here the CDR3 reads CASSPYVAAVEQYF. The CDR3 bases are TGTGCCAGTAGTCCCTATGTGGCTGCTGTCGAGCAGTACTTC.

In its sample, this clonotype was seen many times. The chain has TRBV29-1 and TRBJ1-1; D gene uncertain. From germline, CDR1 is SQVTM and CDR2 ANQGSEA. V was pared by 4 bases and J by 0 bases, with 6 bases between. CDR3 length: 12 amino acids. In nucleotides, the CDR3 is TGCAGCGTTGCCAGGATGAACACTGAAGCTTTCTTT. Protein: CSVARMNTEAFF. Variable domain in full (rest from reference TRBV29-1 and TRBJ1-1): SAVISQKPSRDICQRGTSLTIQCQVDSQVTMMFWYRQQPGQSLTLIATANQGSEATYESGFVIDKFPISRPNLTFSTLTVSNMSPEDSSIYLCSVARMNTEAFFGQGTRLTVV.

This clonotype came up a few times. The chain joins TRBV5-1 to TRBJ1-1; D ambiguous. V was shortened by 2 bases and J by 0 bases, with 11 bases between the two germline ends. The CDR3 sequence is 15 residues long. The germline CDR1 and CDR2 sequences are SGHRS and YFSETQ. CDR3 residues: CASSFNGQMNTEAFF. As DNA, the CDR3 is TGCGCCAGCAGCTTTAATGGGCAGATGAACACTGAAGCTTTCTTT.

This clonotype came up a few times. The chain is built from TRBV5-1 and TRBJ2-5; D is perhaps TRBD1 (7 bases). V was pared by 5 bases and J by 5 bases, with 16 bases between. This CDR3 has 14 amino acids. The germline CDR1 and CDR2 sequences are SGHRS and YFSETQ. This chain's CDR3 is CASSGGGGWETQYF. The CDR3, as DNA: TGCGCCAGCAGTGGCGGAGGGGGCTGGGAGACCCAGTACTTC.

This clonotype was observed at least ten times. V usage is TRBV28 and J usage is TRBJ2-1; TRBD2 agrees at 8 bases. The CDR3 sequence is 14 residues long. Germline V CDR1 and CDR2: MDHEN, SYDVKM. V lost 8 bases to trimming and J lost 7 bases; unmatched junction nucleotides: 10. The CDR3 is CASLSGGAGNEQFF. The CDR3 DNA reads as TGTGCCAGCCTGAGCGGGGGCGCGGGGAATGAGCAGTTCTTC.

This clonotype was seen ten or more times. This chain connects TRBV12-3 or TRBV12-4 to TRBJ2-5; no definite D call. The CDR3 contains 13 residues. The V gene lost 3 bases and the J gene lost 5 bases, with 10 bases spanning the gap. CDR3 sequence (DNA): TGTGCCAGCAGTTTGGGTACTCGGGAGACCCAGTACTTC. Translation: CASSLGTRETQYF.

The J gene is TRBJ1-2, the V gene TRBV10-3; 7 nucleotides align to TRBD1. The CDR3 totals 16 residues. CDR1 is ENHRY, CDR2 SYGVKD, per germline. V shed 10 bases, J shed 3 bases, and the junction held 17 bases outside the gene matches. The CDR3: CASDPGTVAGYYGYTF. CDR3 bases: TGTGCCAGCGACCCCGGGACAGTGGCCGGATACTATGGCTACACCTTC.

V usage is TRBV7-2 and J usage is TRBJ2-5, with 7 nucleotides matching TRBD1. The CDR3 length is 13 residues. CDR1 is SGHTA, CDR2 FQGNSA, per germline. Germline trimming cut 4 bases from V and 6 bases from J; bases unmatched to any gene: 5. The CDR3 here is CASSSQGRQTQYF. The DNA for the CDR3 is TGTGCCAGCAGCTCACAGGGGCGGCAGACCCAGTACTTC.

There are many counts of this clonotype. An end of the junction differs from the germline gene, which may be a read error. Written as DNA, the CDR3 is TGCAGCGTAGAAGAAAGCTACAATGAGCAGTTCTTC. It is translated as CSVEESYNEQFF. The V call is TRBV29-1, the J call TRBJ2-1; D ambiguous. From germline, CDR1 is SQVTM and CDR2 ANQGSEA. There are 12 residues in the CDR3.